The 27 T cell receptor beta chains presented below share a single source sample, sequenced in a study of molecular identifiers for immune sequencing clone quantification. MiXCR, applied by TCRdb to the PCR reads, yields one record per CDR3 protein. Here the sample spans about half a million distinct CDR3 sequences, over 20% being singletons. Sequenced material: naive CD8+ T cells from blood, with Jurkat cell RNA spiked in. Subset described: FACS-sorted CD8+CD4-CCR7+CD45RA+ naive T cells. All receptors derive from a human donor in good health. Some libraries in this study had Jurkat cell RNA spiked in.

The CDR3 DNA follows: TGTGCCAGCAGCCCCCAGGGGGCTGGGGAGACCCAGTACTTC. This sequence encodes CASSPQGAGETQYF. The V and J genes are TRBV7-6 and TRBJ2-5; TRBD1 agrees at 8 bases. J gave up 5 bases and V 5 bases, and 7 bases lay outside the gene matches. The germline V gene has CDR1 SGHVS and CDR2 FNYEAQ. The CDR3 consists of 14 residues.

Details on this clonotype: A read error may explain this, as a much larger clone is one base away. V is TRBV29-1 and J is TRBJ2-2, with a tentative D call TRBD1 (6 bases). Germline loops: CDR1 SQVTM, CDR2 ANQGSEA. The CDR3 consists of 13 residues. The DNA for the CDR3 is TGCAGCATTTGGACAGTGAACACCTGGGAGCTGTTTTTT. As protein: CSIWTVNTWELFF.

This clonotype showed up just a few times. The chain uses TRBV4-3 and TRBJ1-4; 9 nucleotides agree with TRBD1. CDR1 LGHNA and CDR2 YSLEER come from the germline V gene. This CDR3 has 16 residues. The trim removed 1 base at V and 6 bases at J, leaving 6 bases unmatched. CDR3 loop: CASSQGTGVFDEKLFF. CDR3 coding DNA: TGCGCCAGCAGCCAAGGGACAGGGGTTTTCGATGAAAAACTGTTTTTT.

Only a few counts were recorded for this clonotype. The chain uses TRBV7-9 and TRBJ1-1, with 9 bases lining up with TRBD1. This CDR3 is 14 amino acids long. Germline V gene lookup returns CDR1 SEHNR and CDR2 FQNEAQ (reference sequence). V was pared by 5 bases and J by 7 bases, with 8 bases of the junction left unmatched. For the CDR3, the DNA is TGTGCCAGCAGCGCGGAGGACAGGGGTGGTGAAGCTTTCTTT. This encodes CASSAEDRGGEAFF.

This clonotype was observed many times. This rearrangement joins TRBV4-3 to TRBJ1-1; 9 bases are shared with TRBD1. Germline values: CDR1 LGHNA, CDR2 YSLEER. The V gene end was trimmed by 2 bases and the J gene end by 0 bases; junction bases not matched to a gene: 10. The CDR3 is 18 residues long. The CDR3: CASSQYRGLGEMNTEAFF. In DNA form, the CDR3 reads TGCGCCAGCAGCCAATACAGGGGGCTAGGTGAGATGAACACTGAAGCTTTCTTT.

A note on this clonotype: This may be a read error, as it is one base from a much larger clone. The V and J genes are TRBV19 and TRBJ2-3, with D perhaps TRBD1 (6 bases). The CDR3 totals 18 residues. The germline V gene has CDR1 LNHDA and CDR2 SQIVND (reference sequence). CDR3 residues: CTSTSRGWRNDRTDTQYF. CDR3 nucleotide sequence: TGTACCAGTACCTCCAGGGGATGGAGGAACGATCGCACAGATACGCAGTATTTT.

This clonotype was seen repeatedly, ten times or more. One end of the junction does not line up with germline, which may come from a read error. The CDR3 bases are TGTGCCAGCAGTTTATGGACAGGCGAGAACACTGAAGCTTTCTTT. This sequence encodes CASSLWTGENTEAFF. This rearrangement joins TRBV4-1 to TRBJ1-1; 7 nucleotides match TRBD1. Germline V lookup: CDR1 MGHRA, CDR2 YSYEKL. The CDR3 contains 15 residues.

Turning to this clonotype: Possible read error: a much larger clone is one base away. V usage is TRBV4-1 and J usage is TRBJ1-2; D ambiguous. Deletions cut 0 bases from V and 6 bases from J, with 11 bases between. CDR1 MGHRA and CDR2 YSYEKL come from the germline V gene. The CDR3 is 14 residues long. The CDR3 spells CASSQEVEYHGYTF. CDR3 DNA: TGCGCCAGCAGCCAAGAAGTAGAGTACCATGGCTACACCTTC.

The sample holds many counts of this clonotype. The chain couples TRBV28 to TRBJ2-7, with 12 bases that match TRBD2. This CDR3 is 14 amino acids long. Germline-derived CDR1 and CDR2 are MDHEN and SYDVKM. The trim removed 5 bases at V and 5 bases at J, leaving 4 bases unmatched. The DNA of the CDR3 is TGTGCCAGCAGTCTGACTAGCGGGAGCCACGAGCAGTACTTC. The encoded protein is CASSLTSGSHEQYF.

Note on this clonotype: The junction departs from germline at one end; a sequencing error may be responsible. The V gene is TRBV4-1, the J gene TRBJ2-3; 11 bases match TRBD2. CDR1 is MGHRA and CDR2 is YSYEKL in the germline V gene. The length of the CDR3 is 18 residues. CDR3 in DNA: TGCGCCAGCAGCCAAGTAGTCGGTCTAGCGGGGGGCACAGGTACGCAGTATTTT. Residues: CASSQVVGLAGGTGTQYF.

This clonotype was counted at least ten times. The chain recombines TRBV19 with TRBJ2-2; the D is unclear. Trimming removed 3 bases at V and 6 bases at J, with 5 bases between. CDR3 length equals 12 residues. Germline V gene data show CDR1 as LNHDA and CDR2 as SQIVND (reference sequence). CDR3 DNA sequence: TGTGCCAGTAGTATTTCGGCCGGGGAGCTGTTTTTT. Translating gives CASSISAGELFF.

The genes are TRBV6-1 and TRBJ2-1, with no clear D. V was pared by 1 base and J by 8 bases, with 3 bases between. CDR3 length: 11 amino acids. CDR1 MNHNS and CDR2 SASEGT come from the germline V gene. The CDR3 is CASSEVDEQFF. In nucleotides, the CDR3 is TGTGCCAGCAGTGAAGTGGATGAGCAGTTCTTC.

At least ten counts were recorded for this clonotype. V gene TRBV12-3 or TRBV12-4 combines with J gene TRBJ2-3; TRBD2 might be the D (6 bases). The CDR3 spans 12 residues. V gave up 7 bases and J gave up 1 base, with 6 bases separating them. The CDR3 nucleotides are TGTGCCAGCACTAGCGGCACAGATACGCAGTATTTT. The encoded protein is CASTSGTDTQYF.

This clonotype was recorded many times. The chain uses TRBV4-3 and TRBJ2-1; the match to TRBD1 covers 8 bases. Per germline, CDR1 LGHNA and CDR2 YSLEER. The CDR3 contains 16 residues. Unmatched junction bases numbered 8, after V lost 1 base and J lost 6 bases. For the CDR3, the DNA is TGCGCCAGCAGCCAAGGACGAGGACAGGGCATCAATGAGCAGTTCTTC. Its protein product is CASSQGRGQGINEQFF.

This clonotype was recorded at least ten times. CDR3 residues: CASSLSDMNTEAFF. The CDR3 DNA reads as TGTGCCAGCAGCCTATCAGACATGAACACTGAAGCTTTCTTT. The chain couples TRBV9 to TRBJ1-1; D gene uncertain. The CDR3 consists of 14 residues. V dropped 4 bases and J dropped 0 bases, with 10 bases sitting between them. Looked up from germline, CDR1 is SGDLS and CDR2 is YYNGEE.

The chain recombines TRBV20-1 with TRBJ1-1, with no clear D. Trimming cost V 1 base and J 7 bases, with 7 bases left between them. The CDR3 is 11 amino acids. Germline assignment: CDR1 DFQATT and CDR2 SNEGSKA (reference sequence). CDR3: CSARVGLEAFF. In DNA form, the CDR3 reads TGCAGTGCTAGAGTTGGCCTTGAAGCTTTCTTT.

This clonotype was counted between two and nine times. This sequence joins TRBV27 and TRBJ1-5, with D unresolved. Per germline, CDR1 MNHEY and CDR2 SMNVEV (reference sequence). CDR3 size: 13 residues. The V end lost 6 bases, the J end lost 5 bases, and 11 bases lay between the germline ends. Written as DNA, the CDR3 is TGTGCCAGCAGAACGATTACCGATCAGCCCCAGCATTTT. Translated: CASRTITDQPQHF.

This clonotype was counted a few times. The chain is built from TRBV27 and TRBJ2-7; D is undetermined. Germline V gives CDR1 MNHEY, CDR2 SMNVEV (reference sequence). The CDR3 covers 13 residues. V was pared by 3 bases and J by 2 bases, with 8 bases between. The CDR3 DNA follows: TGTGCCAGCAGTTTCTCTGCTACCTACGAGCAGTACTTC. Its translation: CASSFSATYEQYF.

Note on this clonotype: One junction end does not reproduce the germline sequence, and a read error may be involved. The rearrangement uses TRBV13 and TRBJ1-3; tentatively, D is TRBD1 (6 bases). Germline assignment: CDR1 PRHDT and CDR2 FYEKMQ (reference sequence). The CDR3 loop spans 18 amino acids. Here the CDR3 DNA reads TGTGCCAGCAGCTTCTCTACCGGACAGCTAGACTCTGGAAACACCACATATTTT. Translation gives CASSFSTGQLDSGNTTYF.

In this sample, this clonotype turned up many times. The V gene is TRBV4-1, the J gene TRBJ1-3; a possible D gene is TRBD1 (6 bases). The CDR3 is made up of 19 amino acids. Germline lookup yields CDR1 MGHRA and CDR2 YSYEKL. Trimming left V 2 bases short and J 7 bases short, with 27 bases between. The CDR3, as DNA: TGCGCCAGCAGCCAACCGGGGGCGATTGCCTCTCTTGTGGGGAACACCATATATTTT. It codes for CASSQPGAIASLVGNTIYF.

This clonotype was detected many times. The chain uses TRBV7-2 and TRBJ2-1; maybe TRBD2 (5 bases). The CDR3 length is 13 residues. In germline, CDR1 is SGHTA, CDR2 FQGNSA. V dropped 5 bases and J dropped 9 bases, with 14 bases sitting between them. Here the CDR3 DNA reads TGTGCCAGCAGCCCTGGACTTAGCAGTGAGCAGTTCTTC. Residues: CASSPGLSSEQFF.

DNA for the CDR3: TGTGCCAGCAGCTTGAGTAGAGGGGATCACTACGAGCAGTACTTC. Translated: CASSLSRGDHYEQYF. This chain links TRBV7-9 with TRBJ2-7; D assignment may be TRBD1 or TRBD2 (5 bases each). Germline loops: CDR1 SEHNR, CDR2 FQNEAQ (reference sequence). This CDR3 is 15 amino acids long. Trimming took off 3 bases at V and 3 bases at J, with 15 bases between the two ends.

This sequence joins TRBV2 and TRBJ2-7; the D gene is possibly TRBD2 (6 bases). CDR1 is SNHLY and CDR2 is FYNNEI in the germline V gene. The CDR3 loop spans 13 amino acids. V was pared by 7 bases and J by 1 base, with 11 bases between. CDR3 loop: CASKTSGSYEQYF. The CDR3 DNA is TGTGCCAGCAAGACTAGTGGGTCCTACGAGCAGTACTTC.

This clonotype was observed many times. Mismatch with germline at one junction end may stem from a read error. The J gene is TRBJ2-7, the V gene TRBV20-1, with TRBD2 as a possible D gene (6 bases). The CDR3 contains 15 residues. Germline-derived CDR1 and CDR2 are DFQATT and SNEGSKA (reference sequence). CDR3 bases: TGCAGTGCAAGAGAGACCGGGACTGCGACCTACGAGCAGTACTTC. Amino acids: CSARETGTATYEQYF.

The gene calls are TRBV30 and TRBJ2-3; TRBD2 is a possible D gene (6 bases). The germline gives CDR1 GTSNPN, CDR2 SVGIG (reference sequence). This CDR3 comprises 15 residues. V lost 2 bases, J lost 1 base, and 13 bases lay in between. In DNA form, the CDR3 reads TGTGCCTGGAGTATACTAGGAGGGGGCACAGATACGCAGTATTTT. Translation: CAWSILGGGTDTQYF. The full variable domain, in which reference TRBV30 and TRBJ2-3 provide the parts outside the CDR3, is SQTIHQWPATLVQPVGSPLSLECTVEGTSNPNLYWYRQAAGRGLQLLFYSVGIGQISSEVPQNLSASRPQDRQFILSSKKLLLSDSGFYLCAWSILGGGTDTQYFGPGTRLTVL.

This clonotype was recorded at least ten times. J is TRBJ2-2 and V is TRBV24-1; D is tentatively TRBD1 or TRBD2 (5 bases each). From germline, CDR1 is KGHDR and CDR2 SFDVKD. The CDR3 covers 15 residues. The V end was cut by 4 bases, the J end by 1 base, with 9 bases between. This CDR3 is CATSESGGNTGELFF. The CDR3 DNA reads TGTGCCACCAGTGAGAGTGGGGGGAACACCGGGGAGCTGTTTTTT.

This clonotype was found a few times. The chain uses TRBV11-2 and TRBJ2-3; 13 bases agree with TRBD2. CDR1 is SGHAT, CDR2 FQNNGV, per germline. Trimming took 8 bases from V and 4 from J; bases not matched to a gene: 12. This CDR3 region has 17 residues. CDR3 nucleotides: TGTGCCAGCGGGGGACTAGCGGGGTACGGTGGCGCAGATACGCAGTATTTT. Its protein is CASGGLAGYGGADTQYF.